One and the same sample provided the 26 T cell receptor beta chains below, sequenced in a study of blood T cell repertoires in COVID-19. The repertoire was sequenced with immunoSEQ multiplex PCR; TCRdb's copy has only in-frame clones and lacks some. The data hold under 85,000 clones, with 81% observed a single time. The material sequenced was peripheral blood. Receptor source: an elderly man with acute or convalescent COVID-19.

The chain carries TRBV19 and TRBJ2-7; TRBD1 matches at 9 bases. The V gene end was trimmed by 6 bases and the J gene end by 0 bases; junction bases not matched to a gene: 9. The CDR3 sequence is 16 residues long. The germline V gene encodes CDR1 LNHDA and CDR2 SQIVND (reference sequence). CDR3 nucleotide sequence: TGTGCCAGTAGCGATCCGGGACAGGGAATCTCCTACGAGCAGTACTTC. Protein product: CASSDPGQGISYEQYF.

J is TRBJ2-7 and V is TRBV6-5; D possibly corresponds to TRBD2 (6 bases). V was clipped by 8 bases and J by 4 bases, with 15 bases between them. Germline V gene data show CDR1 as MNHEY and CDR2 as SVGAGI. This CDR3 has 13 amino acids. The CDR3 is CASARDFPYEQYF. The CDR3 DNA follows: TGTGCCAGCGCAAGGGACTTCCCTTACGAGCAGTACTTC.

The chain combines TRBV21-1 with TRBJ1-2. TRBV21-1 is given as a pseudogene. CDR3 length: 13 amino acids. As DNA, the CDR3 is TGTGCCAGCAAGAGTCGTAATAACTATGGCTACACCTTC. Translated, it gives CASKSRNNYGYTF.

Here the CDR3 DNA reads TGTGCCAGCAGCGTAGACGCAGGGACAATGGCTGGGGCCAACGTCCTGACTTTC. The encoded protein is CASSVDAGTMAGANVLTF. V usage is TRBV9 and J usage is TRBJ2-6; D is possibly TRBD1 (6 bases). V was clipped by 0 bases and J by 2 bases, with 15 bases between them. There are 18 residues in the CDR3. Germline V gene data show CDR1 as SGDLS and CDR2 as YYNGEE.

The CDR3 is CAWTPGSANYGYTF. The CDR3 DNA sequence: TGTGCCTGGACTCCAGGGTCAGCTAACTATGGCTACACCTTC. The chain has TRBV30 and TRBJ1-2; perhaps TRBD1 as D (5 bases). V was shortened by 4 bases and J by 0 bases, with 12 bases between the two germline ends. The CDR3 loop spans 14 amino acids. Per the germline V gene, CDR1 is GTSNPN and CDR2 is SVGIG (reference sequence).

This clone has just one count. The gene calls are TRBV7-2 and TRBJ2-2; D may be TRBD1 (5 bases). The CDR3 runs to 13 residues. The V gene lost 5 bases and the J gene lost 6 bases, with 10 bases spanning the gap. In germline, CDR1 is SGHTA, CDR2 FQGNSA. CDR3 region: CASSPRVSGELFF. For the CDR3, the DNA is TGTGCCAGCAGCCCCAGGGTCTCCGGGGAGCTGTTTTTT. The entire variable domain, with the rest obtained from reference TRBV7-2 and TRBJ2-2, is as follows: GAGVSQSPSNKVTEKGKDVELRCDPISGHTALYWYRQSLGQGLEFLIYFQGNSAPDKSGLPSDRFSAERTGGSVSTLTIQRTQQEDSAVYLCASSPRVSGELFFGEGSRLTVL.

In the case of this clone: The junction and the germline gene differ at one end; a read error may be behind it. The chain is built from TRBV4-1 and TRBJ1-2; 8 positions agree with TRBD1. The germline gives CDR1 MGHRA, CDR2 YSYEKL. This CDR3 spans 13 amino acids. The CDR3 spells CASSQAGGYSYTF. Written as DNA, the CDR3 is TGCGCCAGCAGCCAAGCAGGGGGCTATAGCTACACCTTC.

V is TRBV28 and J is TRBJ2-2; D is unclear. The V end was cut by 6 bases, the J end by 1 base, with 6 bases between. Germline-derived CDR1 and CDR2 are MDHEN and SYDVKM. There are 13 residues in the CDR3. DNA of the CDR3: TGTGCCAGCAGCCCCGGGAACACCGGGGAGCTGTTTTTT. As protein: CASSPGNTGELFF.

The V and J genes are TRBV2 and TRBJ2-7; the match to TRBD2 covers 8 bases. In germline, CDR1 is SNHLY, CDR2 FYNNEI. Trimming removed 4 bases from V and 6 bases from J; junction bases left unmatched: 5. This CDR3 is 13 amino acids long. CDR3: CASSVSGGAEQYF. In nucleotides, the CDR3 is TGTGCCAGCAGTGTAAGCGGGGGAGCCGAGCAGTACTTC. The full variable domain, its missing parts supplied by reference TRBV2 and TRBJ2-7, is EPEVTQTPSHQVTQMGQEVILRCVPISNHLYFYWYRQILGQKVEFLVSFYNNEISEKSEIFDDQFSVERPDGSNFTLKIRSTKLEDSAMYFCASSVSGGAEQYFGPGTRLTVT.

This chain uses TRBV27 with TRBJ2-3, with a weak D call TRBD1 (6 bases). CDR3 size: 16 residues. Germline assignment: CDR1 MNHEY and CDR2 SMNVEV (reference sequence). The ends were cut back, 0 bases at V and 1 base at J, with 11 bases in the middle. CDR3 loop: CASSLSAGVGTDTQYF. The DNA of the CDR3 is TGTGCCAGCAGTTTATCGGCAGGGGTCGGCACAGATACGCAGTATTTT.

The genes are TRBV19 and TRBJ2-2; no clear D. The germline gives CDR1 LNHDA, CDR2 SQIVND (reference sequence). The CDR3 totals 13 residues. V lost 4 bases, J lost 7 bases, and 10 bases lay in between. CDR3 DNA sequence: TGTGCCAGTAGTAAGACTTTCAACGGGGAGCTGTTTTTT. The encoded protein is CASSKTFNGELFF.

V and J are TRBV6-5 and TRBJ1-6; 10 bases are a match to TRBD1. Germline CDR1 MNHEY, CDR2 SVGAGI. Losses at the gene ends were 6 bases for V and 10 bases for J; bases not matched to a gene: 6. The length of the CDR3 is 14 residues. CDR3: CASSRGQGKSPLHF. The CDR3 coding sequence is TGTGCCAGCAGCCGGGGACAGGGGAAATCACCCCTCCACTTT.

V gene TRBV2 combines with J gene TRBJ2-1, with D possibly TRBD2 on 5 matching bases. The CDR3 runs 13 residues. V was trimmed by 7 bases and J by 2 bases, leaving 9 bases between them. Per the germline V gene, CDR1 is SNHLY and CDR2 is FYNNEI. CDR3 region: CASTQRAYNEQFF. The CDR3 nucleotides read TGTGCCAGCACTCAGAGGGCCTACAATGAGCAGTTCTTC.

The CDR3 region is CAIAAAGIQYF. The CDR3 nucleotides read TGTGCCATCGCCGCTGCGGGCATTCAGTACTTC. The V call is TRBV10-3, the J call TRBJ2-4; D might be TRBD2 (5 bases). The CDR3 loop spans 11 amino acids. CDR1 and CDR2 from the germline V gene are ENHRY and SYGVKD. V gave up 8 bases and J gave up 9 bases, with 11 bases separating them.

The chain is built from TRBV18 and TRBJ1-5; tentatively, D is TRBD1 (5 bases). With 3 bases removed from V and 4 bases from J, the gap between germline ends came to 7 bases. This CDR3 is built from 13 residues. CDR1 is KGHSH, CDR2 LQKENI, per germline. CDR3 nucleotides: TGTGCCAGCTCACCGGGGACTAATCAGCCCCAGCATTTT. As protein: CASSPGTNQPQHF.

The rearrangement joins TRBV30 to TRBJ2-7, with D possibly TRBD2 on 5 matching bases. This CDR3 comprises 12 residues. Trimming pared 2 bases from V and 3 bases from J, leaving 8 bases between. Germline CDR1 GTSNPN, CDR2 SVGIG (reference sequence). The CDR3 DNA reads as TGTGCCTGGAGTCCAGCGGTCTACGAGCAGTACTTC. Encoded protein: CAWSPAVYEQYF.

This clone was detected only once. The rearrangement joins TRBV11-1 to TRBJ2-3, with D possibly being TRBD2 (6 bases). Germline CDR1 and CDR2: SGHAT and FQDESV (reference sequence). Trimming removed 2 bases at V and 2 bases at J, with 11 bases between. The CDR3 has 15 residues. CDR3 in DNA: TGTGCCAGCAGCTTAACTGGCGGGACCACAGATACGCAGTATTTT. Translated: CASSLTGGTTDTQYF. The variable domain in full, completed from reference TRBV11-1 and TRBJ2-3, reads EAEVAQSPRYKITEKSQAVAFWCDPISGHATLYWYRQILGQGPELLVQFQDESVVDDSQLPKDRFSAERLKGVDSTLKIQPAELGDSAMYLCASSLTGGTTDTQYFGPGTRLTVL.

The rearrangement joins TRBV19 to TRBJ2-1, with 13 bases that match TRBD2. The CDR3 is made up of 16 amino acids. Germline CDR1 and CDR2: LNHDA and SQIVND (reference sequence). V shed 5 bases and J 6 bases; nucleotides not matched to a gene: 7. CDR3 DNA: TGTGCCAGTAGTTCCCCACGACTAGCGGGAGGCAATGAGCAGTTCTTC. This encodes CASSSPRLAGGNEQFF.

This clone was counted between two and nine times. V usage is TRBV20-1 and J usage is TRBJ1-4; D not resolved. The CDR3 runs 13 residues. Germline V gene lookup returns CDR1 DFQATT and CDR2 SNEGSKA (reference sequence). V was pared by 3 bases and J by 8 bases, with 13 bases between. The CDR3 DNA sequence: TGCAGTGCTAGTATCGGGTTGCAGGAAAAACTGTTTTTT. It codes for CSASIGLQEKLFF.

The gene calls are TRBV19 and TRBJ1-2; weak D call: TRBD1 (5 bases). In germline, CDR1 is LNHDA, CDR2 SQIVND (reference sequence). Between the trimmed V and J ends, which lost 6 bases and 3 bases, there was a span of 8 bases. The CDR3 has 12 residues. CDR3 loop: CASRGGDYGYTF. CDR3 nucleotides: TGTGCCAGTAGAGGAGGGGACTATGGCTACACCTTC.

J is TRBJ1-1 and V is TRBV30; 8 bases fit TRBD1. Looked up from germline, CDR1 is GTSNPN and CDR2 is SVGIG (reference sequence). The CDR3 totals 16 residues. Trimming cost V 5 bases and J 0 bases; bases outside gene matches: 11. The CDR3 loop is CAWQWGETGVNTEAFF. CDR3 DNA sequence: TGTGCCTGGCAGTGGGGGGAGACAGGGGTGAACACTGAAGCTTTCTTT.

The rearrangement uses TRBV18 and TRBJ1-1; possible D gene TRBD1, 5 bases. The CDR3 loop spans 14 amino acids. V was pared by 4 bases and J by 6 bases, with 15 bases between. Looked up from germline, CDR1 is KGHSH and CDR2 is LQKENI. The CDR3 bases are TGTGCCAGCTCACGCGCAGGCCAGGGTTCTGAAGCTTTCTTT. Translated: CASSRAGQGSEAFF.

This chain joins TRBV7-6 and TRBJ2-5, with D possibly matching TRBD2 (6 bases). The CDR3 loop spans 15 amino acids. V was shortened by 1 base and J by 6 bases, with 15 bases between the two germline ends. Germline lookup yields CDR1 SGHVS and CDR2 FNYEAQ. DNA of the CDR3: TGTGCCAGCAGCTTAGAACTGGGAGGATATAAGACCCAGTACTTC. Translating it yields CASSLELGGYKTQYF.

V is TRBV2 and J is TRBJ1-2; D is possibly TRBD1 (5 bases). The CDR3 spans 12 residues. CDR1 and CDR2 (germline): SNHLY, FYNNEI. The V end was cut by 6 bases, the J end by 3 bases, with 8 bases between. CDR3 in amino acids: CASSSRDYGYTF. The CDR3 coding sequence is TGTGCCAGCAGCTCCAGGGACTATGGCTACACCTTC. The full variable domain, its missing parts supplied by reference TRBV2 and TRBJ1-2, is EPEVTQTPSHQVTQMGQEVILRCVPISNHLYFYWYRQILGQKVEFLVSFYNNEISEKSEIFDDQFSVERPDGSNFTLKIRSTKLEDSAMYFCASSSRDYGYTFGSGTRLTVV.

This sequence joins TRBV5-4 and TRBJ2-5; 9 bases match TRBD1. CDR1 and CDR2 from the germline V gene are SGHNT and YYREEE (reference sequence). After removal of 4 bases from V and 7 bases from J, the junction contained 11 bases not matched to a gene. CDR3 length: 15 amino acids. CDR3 DNA sequence: TGTGCCAGCAGCCTGGACAGGGGCCGCCTTGGGACCCAGTACTTC. Its protein product is CASSLDRGRLGTQYF.

This clone occurred once. V is TRBV2 and J is TRBJ1-2; no clear D gene. The CDR3 contains 15 residues. CDR1 and CDR2 from the germline V gene are SNHLY and FYNNEI. V dropped 3 bases and J dropped 1 base, with 12 bases sitting between them. CDR3 in DNA: TGTGCCAGCAGTGACCTCCAGGCCTATAACTATGGCTACACCTTC. The encoded protein is CASSDLQAYNYGYTF. The variable domain in full, completed from reference TRBV2 and TRBJ1-2, reads EPEVTQTPSHQVTQMGQEVILRCVPISNHLYFYWYRQILGQKVEFLVSFYNNEISEKSEIFDDQFSVERPDGSNFTLKIRSTKLEDSAMYFCASSDLQAYNYGYTFGSGTRLTVV.